This T cell receptor beta chain is from a study of cytomegalovirus exposure and HLA in healthy donors. Study at large: Roughly 80 million unique TCRs from HLA-typed donors were held in an early data release.

Whole-study findings and limits: TCR beta V segments were, for the most part, productive about 87% or about 30% of the time in an earlier analysis.

Remarks on this clone: Its specificity is unknown. An end of the junction does not agree with germline; a read error may underlie this. At the DNA level, this CDR3 is encoded by other sequences in the same sample as well.

CDR1 is MNHEY, CDR2 SVGAGI, per germline. CDR3 size: 13 residues. The PCR contained 60 Vbeta and 13 Jbeta primers. Clones were read by immunoSEQ multiplex PCR, and TCRdb kept only the in-frame ones, dropping some. Of about 150,000 clones listed, around 83% are singletons. The clonotype comes from a woman aged 50 to 65 in good health and CMV-seropositive. This chain links TRBV6-5 with TRBJ2-1; D gene unclear. Material: PBMCs. CDR3 sequence: CASSYSSVNEQFF. The CDR3 nucleotides read TGCGCCAGCAGTTACTCATCAGTCAATGAGCAGTTCTTC.